These 23 T cell receptor beta chains originate from one sample sequenced in a study of blood T cell repertoires in COVID-19. Generated by immunoSEQ multiplex PCR, the TCRdb table keeps only in-frame clones and is missing some. The table has about 59,000 clones, approximately 81% seen once. Material for sequencing was peripheral blood. These receptor sequences come from a woman older than 75 with active or convalescent COVID-19.

The chain's CDR3 is CASSYTGDSNQPQHF. The CDR3, as DNA: TGTGCCAGCAGTTACACAGGGGATAGCAATCAGCCCCAGCATTTT. The chain has TRBV6-8 and TRBJ1-5, with 7 positions matching TRBD1. Germline V gives CDR1 MNHGY, CDR2 SAAAGT. Trimming at V came to 2 bases and at J to 0 bases, leaving 1 base not matched to a gene. There are 15 residues in the CDR3.

The rearrangement links TRBV5-1 to TRBJ1-4; no firm D call. This CDR3 has 14 amino acids. V was cut by 6 bases and J by 7 bases, with 16 bases left in between. Looked up from germline, CDR1 is SGHRS and CDR2 is YFSETQ. The CDR3 protein is CASTSGRVTEKLFF. Written as DNA, the CDR3 is TGCGCCAGCACCTCCGGGAGGGTGACTGAAAAACTGTTTTTT.

The rearrangement joins TRBV27 to TRBJ1-1, with a tentative D call TRBD1 (5 bases). Germline assignment: CDR1 MNHEY and CDR2 SMNVEV (reference sequence). V was shortened by 6 bases and J by 0 bases, with 11 bases between the two germline ends. There are 14 residues in the CDR3. This chain's CDR3 is CASRGEGMNTEAFF. The CDR3 DNA sequence: TGTGCCAGCAGAGGGGAAGGAATGAACACTGAAGCTTTCTTT.

This sequence joins TRBV11-2 and TRBJ2-3, with D unclear. Trimming left V 6 bases short and J 0 bases short, with 13 bases between. This CDR3 contains 15 residues. Per germline, CDR1 SGHAT and CDR2 FQNNGV. The CDR3 DNA sequence: TGTGCCAGCAGATTTACAGCTTCTAGCACAGATACGCAGTATTTT. Amino acids: CASRFTASSTDTQYF.

In its sample, this clone was seen once. The V and J genes are TRBV3-1 (or the pseudogene TRBV3-2) and TRBJ1-6; D perhaps matches TRBD1 (5 bases). V lost 4 bases to trimming and J lost 0 bases, with 22 bases between them. Germline assignment: CDR1 LGHDT and CDR2 YNNKEL (reference sequence). The CDR3 contains 20 residues. CDR3 protein: CASSLAGGPRKSSYNSPLHF. The CDR3 DNA follows: TGTGCCAGCAGCCTCGCGGGGGGACCTAGGAAGAGCTCCTATAATTCACCCCTCCACTTT.

V usage is TRBV4-3 and J usage is TRBJ2-1; D unresolved. Germline CDR1 is LGHNA and CDR2 is YSLEER. The CDR3 spans 12 residues. V dropped 3 bases and J dropped 9 bases, with 9 bases sitting between them. The CDR3 DNA sequence: TGCGCCAGCAGCCAGGAGAAAGGTGAGCAGTTCTTC. It yields the protein CASSQEKGEQFF.

V gene TRBV7-6 combines with J gene TRBJ2-1; tentatively, D is TRBD2 (6 bases). The germline CDR1 and CDR2 sequences are SGHVS and FNYEAQ. This CDR3 has 15 residues. Trimming left V 2 bases short and J 4 bases short, with 12 bases between. The CDR3 is CASSLMGGSYNEQFF. As DNA, the CDR3 is TGTGCCAGCAGCTTAATGGGGGGATCATACAATGAGCAGTTCTTC.

The J gene is TRBJ2-1, the V gene TRBV9; possible D gene TRBD2, 5 bases. V lost 4 bases and J 6 bases, leaving 17 bases between the germline ends. This CDR3 region has 15 residues. Germline lookup yields CDR1 SGDLS and CDR2 YYNGEE. The CDR3, as DNA: TGTGCCAGCAGCCCCAACGAGAGGGCTAGCAATGAGCAGTTCTTC. It is translated as CASSPNERASNEQFF. Using reference TRBV9 and TRBJ2-1 for the parts outside the CDR3, the full variable domain is DSGVTQTPKHLITATGQRVTLRCSPRSGDLSVYWYQQSLDQGLQFLIQYYNGEERAKGNILERFSAQQFPDLHSELNLSSLELGDSALYFCASSPNERASNEQFFGPGTRLTVL.

This sequence joins TRBV11-2 and TRBJ2-2; D is undetermined. Per germline, CDR1 SGHAT and CDR2 FQNNGV. This CDR3 contains 15 residues. Trimming shortened V by 2 bases and J by 1 base, and 8 bases separated the two germline ends. CDR3 amino acids: CASSLKAGNTGELFF. In DNA, the CDR3 is TGTGCCAGCAGCTTAAAGGCAGGGAACACCGGGGAGCTGTTTTTT.

The V call is TRBV9, the J call TRBJ2-5; possibly TRBD2 for D (5 bases). Germline loops: CDR1 SGDLS, CDR2 YYNGEE. The CDR3 sequence is 14 residues long. V was trimmed by 0 bases and J by 1 base, leaving 7 bases between them. Here the CDR3 reads CASSVGRSQETQYF. In DNA form, the CDR3 reads TGTGCCAGCAGCGTAGGGAGGAGCCAAGAGACCCAGTACTTC.

The chain uses TRBV19 and TRBJ1-1, with 7 bases identical to TRBD1. The CDR3 extends over 15 amino acids. Germline CDR1 and CDR2: LNHDA and SQIVND (reference sequence). Trimming took 4 bases from V and 4 from J; bases not matched to a gene: 9. As DNA, the CDR3 is TGTGCCAGTAGTACCGACAGGGTAGGGGGCACTGAAGCTTTCTTT. It is translated as CASSTDRVGGTEAFF.

A few counts support this clone. The chain carries TRBV11-2 and TRBJ1-1, with D hard to call. Trimming took 0 bases from V and 0 from J, leaving 11 bases between them. The CDR3 sequence is 16 residues long. CDR1 and CDR2 from the germline V gene are SGHAT and FQNNGV. The CDR3 sequence is CASSLDQLAMNTEAFF. In nucleotides, the CDR3 is TGTGCCAGCAGCTTAGATCAGTTGGCCATGAACACTGAAGCTTTCTTT.

The chain uses TRBV13 and TRBJ2-5; 8 positions match TRBD1. CDR1 and CDR2 from the germline V gene are PRHDT and FYEKMQ (reference sequence). V dropped 6 bases and J dropped 5; count of bases not matched to a gene: 14. The CDR3 loop spans 16 amino acids. CDR3 sequence reads: CASRGPGTGARETQYF. CDR3 bases: TGTGCCAGCAGAGGTCCCGGGACAGGCGCCCGGGAGACCCAGTACTTC.

In nucleotides, the CDR3 is TGTGCCAGCAGTATGAACAGGGGTTCACCCCTCCACTTT. Translated: CASSMNRGSPLHF. J is TRBJ1-6 and V is TRBV3-1 (or the pseudogene TRBV3-2); 7 bases align to TRBD1. The CDR3 covers 13 residues. Germline V CDR1 and CDR2: LGHDT, YNNKEL (reference sequence). V gave up 6 bases and J gave up 9 bases; unmatched junction bases: 5.

The rearrangement uses TRBV4-1 and TRBJ1-1; D perhaps matches TRBD1 (6 bases). The CDR3 covers 15 residues. In germline, CDR1 is MGHRA, CDR2 YSYEKL. V lost 4 bases to trimming and J lost 3 bases, with 15 bases between them. CDR3 nucleotide sequence: TGCGCCAGCAGCCGGACGAGCAGGGGTGACACTGAAGCTTTCTTT. Translated, it gives CASSRTSRGDTEAFF.

This clone is a singleton in its sample. This chain links TRBV7-2 with TRBJ1-6, with a possible D match to TRBD1 (5 bases). V shed 1 base and J shed 16 bases, with 11 bases lying between them. The CDR3 runs to 12 residues. Germline loops: CDR1 SGHTA, CDR2 FQGNSA. The CDR3 bases are TGTGCCAGCAGCTTAGATTACAGGCGGCTCCACTTT. Translated: CASSLDYRRLHF.

The chain carries TRBV6-1 and TRBJ2-1; 16 nucleotides align to TRBD2. Germline-derived CDR1 and CDR2 are MNHNS and SASEGT. The CDR3 length is 15 residues. With 3 bases clipped from V and 9 bases from J, the junction kept 2 bases outside the gene matches. CDR3 coding DNA: TGTGCCAGCAGTGAGGGACTAGCGGGGGGGCGTGAGCAGTTCTTC. This sequence encodes CASSEGLAGGREQFF.

There are a few counts of this clone. The chain combines TRBV10-1 with TRBJ1-2; 9 bases line up with TRBD1. Germline CDR1 and CDR2: WNHNN and SYGVQD (reference sequence). This CDR3 has 12 amino acids. Trimming cost V 8 bases and J 8 bases; bases outside gene matches: 6. CDR3 in amino acids: CASSDRGNGYTF. CDR3 bases: TGCGCCAGCTCCGACAGGGGGAACGGCTACACCTTC.

The chain combines TRBV27 with TRBJ2-3, with D perhaps matching TRBD1 (6 bases). This CDR3 spans 15 amino acids. Germline values: CDR1 MNHEY, CDR2 SMNVEV (reference sequence). The V gene lost 7 bases and the J gene lost 4 bases, with 18 bases spanning the gap. The CDR3 here is CASTPRAGAADTQYF. The CDR3 region has the DNA TGTGCCAGCACCCCACGGGCAGGGGCGGCAGATACGCAGTATTTT.

The chain joins TRBV27 to TRBJ1-4; D call uncertain. V lost 6 bases and J lost 1, with 18 bases in between. Germline V lookup: CDR1 MNHEY, CDR2 SMNVEV (reference sequence). The CDR3 length is 17 residues. As DNA, the CDR3 is TGTGCCAGCAGCCTTAGGGCGGGCCGGGGAACTAATGAAAAACTGTTTTTT. This translates into CASSLRAGRGTNEKLFF.

V usage is TRBV12-3 or TRBV12-4 and J usage is TRBJ2-5; possibly TRBD2 for D (6 bases). The CDR3 is 13 amino acids. Trimming left V 6 bases short and J 5 bases short, with 13 bases between. DNA of the CDR3: TGTGCCAGCAGAATAGTAGGAGGGGAGACCCAGTACTTC. Translation: CASRIVGGETQYF.

The CDR3 coding sequence is TGTGCCAGCAGAGCGGAGGGCTACGAGCAGTACTTC. This encodes CASRAEGYEQYF. J is TRBJ2-7 and V is TRBV2, with D maybe TRBD2 (6 bases). This CDR3 has 12 amino acids. V lost 6 bases, J lost 3 bases, and 9 bases lay in between. Germline CDR1 reads SNHLY; CDR2 reads FYNNEI.

This clone occurred once. The chain employs TRBV2 and TRBJ2-7, with D possibly TRBD2 on 5 matching bases. V lost 3 bases and J 1 base, leaving 7 bases between the germline ends. This CDR3 region has 13 residues. Germline CDR1 reads SNHLY; CDR2 reads FYNNEI. The DNA of the CDR3 is TGTGCCAGCAGTGATCCGGGATCCTACGAGCAGTACTTC. This gives the protein CASSDPGSYEQYF.